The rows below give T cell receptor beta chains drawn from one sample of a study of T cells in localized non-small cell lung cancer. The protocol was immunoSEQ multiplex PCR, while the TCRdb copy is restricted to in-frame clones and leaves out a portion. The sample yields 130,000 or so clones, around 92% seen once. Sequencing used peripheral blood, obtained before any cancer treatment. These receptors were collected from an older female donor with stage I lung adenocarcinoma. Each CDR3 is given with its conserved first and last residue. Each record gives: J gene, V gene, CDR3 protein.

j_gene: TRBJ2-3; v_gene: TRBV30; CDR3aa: CAWSEAGTSTDTQYF
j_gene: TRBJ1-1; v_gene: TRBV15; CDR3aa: CATSGRGSTEAFF
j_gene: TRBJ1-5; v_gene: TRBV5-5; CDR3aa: CASSFSGLGGNQPQHF
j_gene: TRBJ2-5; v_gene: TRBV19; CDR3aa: CASSPGYLGQETQYF
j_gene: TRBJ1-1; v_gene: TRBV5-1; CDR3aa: CASSRGTGETEAFF
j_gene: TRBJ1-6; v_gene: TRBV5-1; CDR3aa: CASSLVIRQGQYNSPLHF
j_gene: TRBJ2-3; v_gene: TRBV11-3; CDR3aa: CASSGQGTTDTQYF
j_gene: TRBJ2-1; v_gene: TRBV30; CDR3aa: CAWSVREGLYNEQFF
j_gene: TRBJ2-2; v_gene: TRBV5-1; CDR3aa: CASSLDRGTGELFF
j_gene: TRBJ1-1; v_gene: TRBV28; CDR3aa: CASSADRGRAEAFF
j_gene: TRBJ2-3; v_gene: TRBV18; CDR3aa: CASSPPRDTQYF
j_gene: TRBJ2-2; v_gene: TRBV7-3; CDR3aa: CASSPGLNTGELFF
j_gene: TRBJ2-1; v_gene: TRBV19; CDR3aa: CASSIGLAGVLSYNEQFF
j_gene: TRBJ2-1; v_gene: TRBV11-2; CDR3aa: CASSKTGSLGNEQFF
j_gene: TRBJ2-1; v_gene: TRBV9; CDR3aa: CASSRTASSYNEQFF
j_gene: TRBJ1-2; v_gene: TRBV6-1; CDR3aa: CASSVDWNYGYTF
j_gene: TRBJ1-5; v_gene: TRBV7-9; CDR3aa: CASSLAGGPQPQHF
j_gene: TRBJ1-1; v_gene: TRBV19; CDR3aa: CASSMKGGRTEAFF
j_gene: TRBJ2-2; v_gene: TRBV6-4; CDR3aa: CASSLLPGTGELFF
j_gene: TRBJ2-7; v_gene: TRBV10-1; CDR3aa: CASRAIPSGEQYF
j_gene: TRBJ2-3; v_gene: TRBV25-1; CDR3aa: CASSGVSGSTDTQYF
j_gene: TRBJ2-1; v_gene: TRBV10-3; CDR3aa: CAISEGPLGNEQFF
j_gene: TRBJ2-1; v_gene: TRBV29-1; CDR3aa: CSVVLAGYNEQFF
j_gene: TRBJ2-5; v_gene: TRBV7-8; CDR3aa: CASSGPGSQGTQYF
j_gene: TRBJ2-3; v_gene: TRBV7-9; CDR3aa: CASSLELAPTDTQYF
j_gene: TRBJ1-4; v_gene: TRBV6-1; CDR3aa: CASRRQGATNEKLFF